This entry lists 27 T cell receptor beta chains sequenced from one sample in a study of blood T cell repertoires in COVID-19. Produced via immunoSEQ multiplex PCR; TCRdb's table is partial and in-frame only. The data contain 250,000 to 300,000 clones, roughly 83% of them singletons. Input material: peripheral blood. The receptors originated from a man aged 60-69 years who had recovered from COVID-19.

The V call is TRBV9, the J call TRBJ2-5, with a possible D match to TRBD1 (7 bases). V lost 2 bases and J lost 4, with 12 bases in between. This CDR3 comprises 14 residues. Germline V gives CDR1 SGDLS, CDR2 YYNGEE. CDR3 region: CASSVSQGGETQYF. CDR3 coding DNA: TGTGCCAGCAGCGTTTCTCAGGGGGGAGAGACCCAGTACTTC.

J is TRBJ1-5 and V is TRBV6-5, with D unresolved. Germline lookup yields CDR1 MNHEY and CDR2 SVGAGI. Trimming removed 6 bases from V and 5 bases from J, with 8 bases in between. The CDR3 consists of 12 residues. The CDR3 DNA sequence: TGTGCCAGCAGCCCGGGGTATCAGCCCCAGCATTTT. Its protein product is CASSPGYQPQHF.

The V gene is TRBV27, the J gene TRBJ1-1; D is possibly TRBD1 (6 bases). V dropped 6 bases and J dropped 1 base, with 12 bases sitting between them. The CDR3 totals 14 residues. Germline CDR1 reads MNHEY; CDR2 reads SMNVEV (reference sequence). CDR3 residues: CASSRWGQNTEAFF. The CDR3 nucleotides are TGTGCCAGCAGCCGTTGGGGGCAGAACACTGAAGCTTTCTTT.

This clone was seen a few times. The chain carries TRBV7-2 and TRBJ2-3; D remains unclear. Per germline, CDR1 SGHTA and CDR2 FQGNSA. The CDR3 extends over 13 amino acids. Trimming took 1 base from V and 6 from J, leaving 8 bases between them. CDR3 amino acids: CASSLGAVDTQYF. CDR3 sequence (DNA): TGTGCCAGCAGCTTAGGGGCAGTTGATACGCAGTATTTT.

The rearrangement joins TRBV19 to TRBJ1-1, with D possibly being TRBD1 (6 bases). Per germline, CDR1 LNHDA and CDR2 SQIVND (reference sequence). The CDR3 is 15 amino acids. V was shortened by 8 bases and J by 7 bases, with 23 bases between the two germline ends. In DNA form, the CDR3 reads TGTGCCAGTCACCCTCGGGGGGCGAAGGGTGTTGAAGCTTTCTTT. The encoded protein is CASHPRGAKGVEAFF.

This clone was counted a single time. The chain recombines TRBV5-1 with TRBJ1-1, with TRBD1 identical over 7 bases. CDR3 length: 13 residues. V lost 2 bases to trimming and J lost 4 bases; unmatched junction nucleotides: 2. Germline CDR1 and CDR2: SGHRS and YFSETQ. CDR3 amino acids: CASSFQGGTEAFF. CDR3 in DNA: TGCGCCAGCAGCTTCCAGGGGGGCACTGAAGCTTTCTTT.

The CDR3 DNA reads TGTGCCAGCGGGGACAGCAGGTATTTGGAGACCCAGTACTTC. Protein product: CASGDSRYLETQYF. This chain uses TRBV7-8 with TRBJ2-5, with TRBD1 matching over 7 bases. Per the germline V gene, CDR1 is SGHVS and CDR2 is FQNEAQ. The V and J ends lost 8 bases and 5 bases, in that order; junction bases with no gene match: 11. CDR3 length equals 14 residues.

The CDR3: CASSLRQGYEQYF. The CDR3 bases are TGTGCCAGCAGTTTAAGACAGGGCTACGAGCAGTACTTC. The chain links TRBV27 to TRBJ2-7, with 7 bases lining up with TRBD1. The CDR3 is made up of 13 amino acids. V gave up 2 bases and J gave up 3 bases; unmatched junction bases: 1. Germline CDR1 and CDR2: MNHEY and SMNVEV (reference sequence).

The chain employs TRBV5-4 and TRBJ2-7; 10 nucleotides agree with TRBD1. Germline values: CDR1 SGHNT, CDR2 YYREEE (reference sequence). The ends lost 3 bases at V and 6 bases at J; junction bases unmatched: 0. The CDR3 contains 12 residues. CDR3 sequence reads: CASSWTGGEQYF. In DNA, the CDR3 is TGTGCCAGCAGCTGGACAGGGGGCGAGCAGTACTTC.

The chain employs TRBV18 and TRBJ2-7, with no clear D. This CDR3 contains 14 residues. The V end was cut by 1 base, the J end by 3 bases, with 10 bases between. Germline V gene lookup returns CDR1 KGHSH and CDR2 LQKENI. DNA for the CDR3: TGTGCCAGCTCACCACTCCGCGGCCGCTACGAGCAGTACTTC. Protein sequence: CASSPLRGRYEQYF.

The rearrangement uses TRBV11-2 and TRBJ2-2, with a tentative D call TRBD1 (5 bases). Between the trimmed V and J ends, which lost 8 bases and 2 bases, there was a span of 12 bases. The CDR3 contains 14 residues. CDR1 SGHAT and CDR2 FQNNGV come from the germline V gene. CDR3 nucleotide sequence: TGTGCCAGCTCCCCGACAGTTAACACCGGGGAGCTGTTTTTT. The encoded protein is CASSPTVNTGELFF.

This chain connects TRBV6-5 to TRBJ1-1; TRBD1 agrees at 10 bases. V shed 7 bases, J shed 0 bases, and the junction held 5 bases outside the gene matches. Germline assignment: CDR1 MNHEY and CDR2 SVGAGI. This CDR3 has 15 residues. The CDR3 reads CASNRQGAMNTEAFF. The CDR3 DNA reads TGTGCCAGCAACCGACAGGGGGCCATGAACACTGAAGCTTTCTTT.

The chain employs TRBV6-1 and TRBJ1-1; 8 bases are a match to TRBD1. The ends lost 2 bases at V and 3 bases at J; junction bases unmatched: 5. The CDR3 has 15 residues. Germline-derived CDR1 and CDR2 are MNHNS and SASEGT. CDR3 in DNA: TGTGCCAGCAGTGAACAGGGGGCTTTGGACACTGAAGCTTTCTTT. Residues: CASSEQGALDTEAFF.

The J gene is TRBJ2-3, the V gene TRBV5-1; 8 nucleotides align to TRBD2. Trimming at V came to 4 bases and at J to 2 bases, leaving 9 bases not matched to a gene. Germline CDR1 SGHRS, CDR2 YFSETQ. This CDR3 is 16 amino acids long. The DNA of the CDR3 is TGCGCCAGCAGCCCCGCCGCGGGGGGTTCCACAGATACGCAGTATTTT. It is translated as CASSPAAGGSTDTQYF. Filled out from reference TRBV5-1 and TRBJ2-3, the complete variable domain reads KAGVTQTPRYLIKTRGQQVTLSCSPISGHRSVSWYQQTPGQGLQFLFEYFSETQRNKGNFPGRFSGRQFSNSRSEMNVSTLELGDSALYLCASSPAAGGSTDTQYFGPGTRLTVL.

The chain joins TRBV5-4 to TRBJ2-7; 9 bases fit TRBD2. The length of the CDR3 is 14 residues. V shed 4 bases, J shed 2 bases, and the junction held 4 bases outside the gene matches. Germline assignment: CDR1 SGHNT and CDR2 YYREEE (reference sequence). The CDR3 reads CASSTAGGTYEQYF. CDR3 nucleotide sequence: TGTGCCAGCAGCACAGCGGGAGGAACCTACGAGCAGTACTTC.

The sample holds a few counts of this clone. The genes are TRBV5-1 and TRBJ2-7, with 10 positions matching TRBD2. In germline, CDR1 is SGHRS, CDR2 YFSETQ. Trimming removed 5 bases from V and 3 bases from J; junction bases left unmatched: 2. The CDR3 is 13 residues long. The CDR3 sequence is CASRGTSVYEQYF. DNA for the CDR3: TGCGCCAGCAGGGGGACTAGCGTCTACGAGCAGTACTTC.

The rearrangement uses TRBV3-1 (or the pseudogene TRBV3-2) and TRBJ2-1; D ambiguous. This CDR3 contains 11 residues. Germline-derived CDR1 and CDR2 are LGHDT and YNNKEL (reference sequence). The V and J ends lost 6 bases and 7 bases respectively, with 7 bases between them. CDR3: CASRKLNEQFF. DNA for the CDR3: TGTGCCAGCAGGAAACTTAATGAGCAGTTCTTC.

J is TRBJ1-2 and V is TRBV6-1; no firm D call. With 2 bases removed from V and 2 bases from J, the gap between germline ends came to 3 bases. Germline V gene lookup returns CDR1 MNHNS and CDR2 SASEGT. This CDR3 is built from 12 residues. CDR3 in amino acids: CASSESNYGYTF. Written as DNA, the CDR3 is TGTGCCAGCAGTGAATCGAACTATGGCTACACCTTC.

The CDR3: CASSSRTSGVTEQYF. CDR3 DNA: TGTGCCAGCAGTTCCCGGACTAGCGGGGTCACCGAGCAGTACTTC. The chain links TRBV27 to TRBJ2-7; 12 nucleotides align to TRBD2. The CDR3 totals 15 residues. In germline, CDR1 is MNHEY, CDR2 SMNVEV (reference sequence). Trimming cost V 4 bases and J 6 bases; bases outside gene matches: 7.

V and J are TRBV7-2 and TRBJ2-3; D is ambiguous. V dropped 3 bases and J dropped 7 bases, with 8 bases sitting between them. Germline V gene data show CDR1 as SGHTA and CDR2 as FQGNSA. The CDR3 loop spans 12 amino acids. The CDR3 is CASSFSTNTQYF. The CDR3 bases are TGTGCCAGCAGCTTCTCGACAAATACGCAGTATTTT.

The chain is built from TRBV10-1 and TRBJ2-3; 7 bases align to TRBD1. V lost 10 bases to trimming and J lost 4 bases; unmatched junction nucleotides: 17. Per the germline V gene, CDR1 is WNHNN and CDR2 is SYGVQD (reference sequence). The CDR3 is 16 residues long. CDR3 amino acids: CANGTGAHWVADTQYF. The CDR3 DNA follows: TGCGCCAACGGTACAGGGGCTCATTGGGTAGCAGATACGCAGTATTTT.

J is TRBJ2-7 and V is TRBV5-6; the match to TRBD1 covers 9 bases. With V trimmed by 4 bases and J by 1 base, 6 bases remained unmatched. Germline values: CDR1 SGHDT, CDR2 YYEEEE. The CDR3 loop spans 15 amino acids. CDR3 residues: CASSRSGTGSYEQYF. CDR3 DNA: TGTGCCAGCAGCAGGTCCGGGACAGGGTCCTACGAGCAGTACTTC.

The chain joins TRBV19 to TRBJ2-3, with D maybe TRBD1 (6 bases). V shed 1 base and J shed 6 bases, with 14 bases lying between them. This CDR3 contains 15 residues. Germline V gene sequence: CDR1 LNHDA, CDR2 SQIVND (reference sequence). The CDR3 DNA is TGTGCCAGTAGTATAGGTAGGGGGAGACATGATACGCAGTATTTT. Translated: CASSIGRGRHDTQYF. The complete variable domain, with remaining parts taken from reference TRBV19 and TRBJ2-3, reads DGGITQSPKYLFRKEGQNVTLSCEQNLNHDAMYWYRQDPGQGLRLIYYSQIVNDFQKGDIAEGYSVSREKKESFPLTVTSAQKNPTAFYLCASSIGRGRHDTQYFGPGTRLTVL.

The J gene is TRBJ1-5, the V gene TRBV12-3 or TRBV12-4; 7 nucleotides agree with TRBD1. The V gene end was trimmed by 9 bases and the J gene end by 9 bases; junction bases not matched to a gene: 11. The CDR3 has 13 residues. The CDR3 loop is CASSTGEVLPQHF. The CDR3 DNA is TGTGCCAGTAGTACAGGGGAGGTCTTGCCCCAGCATTTT.

V gene TRBV19 combines with J gene TRBJ2-7; a possible D gene is TRBD1 (6 bases). CDR1 LNHDA and CDR2 SQIVND come from the germline V gene (reference sequence). Trimming removed 2 bases from V and 5 bases from J, with 13 bases in between. The CDR3 has 14 amino acids. The CDR3 region has the DNA TGTGCCAGTAGTATACTTAACAGGGCTAACGAGCAGTACTTC. This sequence encodes CASSILNRANEQYF.

V usage is TRBV30 and J usage is TRBJ1-1; TRBD1 is a possible D gene (5 bases). This CDR3 is built from 13 residues. CDR1 is GTSNPN, CDR2 SVGIG, per germline (reference sequence). V was cut by 2 bases and J by 4 bases, with 11 bases left in between. CDR3 DNA sequence: TGTGCCTGGAGTTTCTCCACAGGCACTGAAGCTTTCTTT. Translation gives CAWSFSTGTEAFF.

This clone was found a few times. This chain uses TRBV27 with TRBJ1-6; unclear D gene. CDR1 is MNHEY and CDR2 is SMNVEV in the germline V gene (reference sequence). CDR3 length equals 13 residues. V was cut by 2 bases and J by 7 bases, with 6 bases left in between. CDR3 DNA: TGTGCCAGCAGTTTAATGAGAAATTCACCCCTCCACTTT. Amino acids: CASSLMRNSPLHF.